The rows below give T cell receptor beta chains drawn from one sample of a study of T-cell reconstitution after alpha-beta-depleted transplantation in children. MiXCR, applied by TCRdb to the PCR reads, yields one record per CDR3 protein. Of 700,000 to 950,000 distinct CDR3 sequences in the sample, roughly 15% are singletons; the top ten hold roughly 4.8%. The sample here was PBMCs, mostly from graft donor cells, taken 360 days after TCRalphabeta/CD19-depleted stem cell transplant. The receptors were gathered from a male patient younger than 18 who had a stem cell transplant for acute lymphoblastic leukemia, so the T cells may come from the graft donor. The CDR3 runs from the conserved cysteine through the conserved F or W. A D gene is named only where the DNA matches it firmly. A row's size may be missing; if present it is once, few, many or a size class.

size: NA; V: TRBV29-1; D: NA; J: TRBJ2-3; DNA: TGCAGCGTTGACCCCCTATCGACAGGCGACACAGATACGCAGTATTTT; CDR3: CSVDPLSTGDTDTQYF
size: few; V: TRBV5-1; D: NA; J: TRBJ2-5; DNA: TGCGCCAGCAGCTTCGGGACGGTCCAAGAGACCCAGTACTTC; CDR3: CASSFGTVQETQYF
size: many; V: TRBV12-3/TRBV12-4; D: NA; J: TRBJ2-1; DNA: TGTGCCAGCAGTTCTACGGGTAGGGCGATGAATGAGCAGTTCTTC; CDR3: CASSSTGRAMNEQFF
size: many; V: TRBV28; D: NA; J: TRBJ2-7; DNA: TGTGCCAGCAGTTTATCGGGGAATCAGAACGAGCAGTACTTC; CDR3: CASSLSGNQNEQYF
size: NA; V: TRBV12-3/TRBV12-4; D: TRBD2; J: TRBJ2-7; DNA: TGTGCCAGCAGGCCCGCCTGGAGCGGGAGCCACGAGCAGTACTTC; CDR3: CASRPAWSGSHEQYF
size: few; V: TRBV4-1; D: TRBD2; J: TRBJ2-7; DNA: TGCGCCAGCAGCCAAGTTCCCCTAGCGGGGGTATACGAGCAGTACTTC; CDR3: CASSQVPLAGVYEQYF
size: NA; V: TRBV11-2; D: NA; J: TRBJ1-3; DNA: TGTGCCAGCAGCTCCCGGGTGATAGGCGGAAACACCATATATTTT; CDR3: CASSSRVIGGNTIYF
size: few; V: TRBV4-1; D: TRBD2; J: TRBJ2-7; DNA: TGCGCCAGCAGCCAAGACCGAACGACTAGCGGCCTCTCCTACGAGCAGTACTTC; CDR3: CASSQDRTTSGLSYEQYF
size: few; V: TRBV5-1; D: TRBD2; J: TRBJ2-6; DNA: TGCGCCAGCAGCTTGGGCGGGAGTGTCTCTGGGGCCAACGTCCTGACTTTC; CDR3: CASSLGGSVSGANVLTF
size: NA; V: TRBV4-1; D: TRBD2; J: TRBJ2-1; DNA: TGCGCCAGCAGAGGGGGACTAGCGAGAGGGACCAGAGAGAATGAGCAGTTCTTC; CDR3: CASRGGLARGTRENEQFF
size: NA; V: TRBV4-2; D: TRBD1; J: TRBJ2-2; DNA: TGTGCCAGCAGCCAAGGTCTGCAGGGGGCTTACACCGGGGAGCTGTTTTTT; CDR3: CASSQGLQGAYTGELFF